Listed here are 10 T cell receptor beta chains from one sample, sequenced in a study of T cells after yellow fever vaccination. MiXCR, run by TCRdb on the 5' RACE reads, gives a single entry per CDR3 protein. The sample consists of fewer than 350,000 distinct CDR3 sequences, 3.6% of them appearing once. The source material was PBMCs, sampled on the day of the yellow fever booster vaccination. The receptors originated from a man between 18 and 35 years old who received the YFV17D yellow fever vaccine.

This clonotype was seen ten or more times. The rearrangement joins TRBV7-2 to TRBJ2-1; 8 bases are shared with TRBD2. This CDR3 comprises 15 residues. Per germline, CDR1 SGHTA and CDR2 FQGNSA. The junction had 10 bases not matched to a gene; V was cut back by 8 bases and J by 4 bases. In DNA form, the CDR3 reads TGTGCCAGCGCTTCGGGGGGGGCGGCGTACAATGAGCAGTTCTTC. Amino acids: CASASGGAAYNEQFF.

This clonotype has more than one count but fewer than ten. This chain joins TRBV2 and TRBJ2-5; TRBD1 aligns across 7 bases. The CDR3 runs to 15 residues. CDR1 is SNHLY, CDR2 FYNNEI, per germline. V shed 3 bases and J 5 bases; nucleotides not matched to a gene: 9. CDR3 coding DNA: TGTGCCAGCAGTGACCGGACAGGAGTTAGGGAGACCCAGTACTTC. This translates into CASSDRTGVRETQYF.

The chain recombines TRBV28 with TRBJ2-2, with D perhaps assigned TRBD1 or TRBD2 (5 bases each). Between the trimmed V and J ends, which lost 2 bases and 2 bases, there was a span of 15 bases. CDR3 length equals 17 residues. Per germline, CDR1 MDHEN and CDR2 SYDVKM. In DNA, the CDR3 is TGTGCCAGCAGTTTAGAGAGTGGGGGAGCCAACACCGGGGAGCTGTTTTTT. It yields the protein CASSLESGGANTGELFF.

The sample holds many counts of this clonotype. This chain uses TRBV12-3 or TRBV12-4 with TRBJ2-1; 9 bases match TRBD1. V shed 7 bases and J 3 bases; nucleotides not matched to a gene: 7. There are 15 residues in the CDR3. The CDR3 bases are TGTGCCAGCACCGGGTTGGACAGGGGCTACAATGAGCAGTTCTTC. It translates to CASTGLDRGYNEQFF.

At least ten counts were recorded for this clonotype. CDR3 amino acids: CASGGEVAYEQYF. In DNA, the CDR3 is TGTGCCAGCGGGGGGGAGGTGGCTTACGAGCAGTACTTC. V usage is TRBV10-3 and J usage is TRBJ2-7; 9 bases map to TRBD2. V was clipped by 10 bases and J by 4 bases; unmatched bases: 8. The CDR3 runs to 13 residues. Germline V gives CDR1 ENHRY, CDR2 SYGVKD.

The rearrangement links TRBV6-2 or TRBV6-3 to TRBJ1-5; D may be TRBD1 (5 bases). The germline V and J ends were trimmed by 6 bases and 5 bases, with 17 bases remaining between them. Germline CDR1 MNHEY, CDR2 SVGEGT. CDR3 length: 15 residues. The CDR3 is CASRWAWGLDQPQHF. The CDR3, as DNA: TGTGCCAGCAGATGGGCGTGGGGGTTAGATCAGCCCCAGCATTTT.

The table lists this clonotype with a few counts. The chain couples TRBV7-6 to TRBJ2-1; a possible D gene is TRBD1 (5 bases). CDR1 SGHVS and CDR2 FNYEAQ come from the germline V gene. Deletions cut 5 bases from V and 9 bases from J, with 14 bases between. The length of the CDR3 is 13 residues. The CDR3 DNA reads TGTGCCAGCAGCAGCATAGTAGGGGTTGAGCAGTTCTTC. This sequence encodes CASSSIVGVEQFF.

In regard to this clonotype: A much larger clone sits a single nucleotide away, making a read error possible. The genes are TRBV20-1 and TRBJ2-5; possible D gene TRBD1, 5 bases. The CDR3 length is 10 residues. CDR1 is DFQATT, CDR2 SNEGSKA, per germline (reference sequence). Trimming stripped 5 bases from V and 7 bases from J, with 8 bases between. CDR3 sequence reads: CSAQGVTQYF. CDR3 nucleotides: TGCAGTGCTCAAGGGGTGACCCAGTACTTC.

Of note for this clonotype: One end of the junction is discordant with germline, which a read error may explain. V gene TRBV6-1 combines with J gene TRBJ1-5, with TRBD1 matching over 7 bases. The CDR3 totals 15 residues. Germline V gene sequence: CDR1 MNHNS, CDR2 SASEGT. The DNA for the CDR3 is TGTGCCAGCAGCGAAGGGGGCAGTGGGGGTCAGCCCCAGCATTTT. Its protein product is CASSEGGSGGQPQHF.

This clonotype was seen a few times. V usage is TRBV25-1 and J usage is TRBJ1-5, with D hard to call. Germline V gene lookup returns CDR1 MGHDK and CDR2 SYGVNS. V lost 3 bases, J lost 3 bases, and 12 bases lay in between. The CDR3 runs to 15 residues. This chain's CDR3 is CASSEGRLYNQPQHF. In DNA form, the CDR3 reads TGTGCCAGCAGTGAGGGGAGACTTTACAATCAGCCCCAGCATTTT. The variable domain in full, completed from reference TRBV25-1 and TRBJ1-5, reads EADIYQTPRYLVIGTGKKITLECSQTMGHDKMYWYQQDPGMELHLIHYSYGVNSTEKGDLSSESTVSRIRTEHFPLTLESARPSHTSQYLCASSEGRLYNQPQHFGDGTRLSIL.